This is a list of T cell receptor beta chains from one sample in a study of CD8+CD57+ T cells in acquired aplastic anemia. Via MiXCR, TCRdb re-called the reads, giving one row per CDR3 protein. The profile shows some 42,000 distinct CDR3 sequences, around 67% of them singletons. The sequencing input was sorted CD4+, CD8+, or CD8+CD57+ T cells (not recorded which) from PBMCs. These receptors came from a human donor in good health, serving as a control. Both conserved end residues are part of each CDR3. Each record gives: J gene, D gene, clone size, V gene, CDR3 protein, CDR3 DNA. A D gene is named only where the DNA matches it firmly. Not every row has a clone size; where given, it reads once, few, many or a size class.

TRBJ1-2 | - | - | TRBV7-6 | CASSFAGGHGYTF | TGTGCCAGCAGCTTCGCGGGGGGCCACGGCTACACCTTC
TRBJ2-7 | - | many | TRBV6-6 | CASSYEGHEQYF | TGTGCCAGCAGTTACGAGGGCCACGAGCAGTACTTC
TRBJ2-5 | - | - | TRBV7-6 | CASSYGVGGITQETQYF | TGTGCCAGCAGTTACGGTGTGGGTGGGATAACCCAAGAGACCCAGTACTTC
TRBJ1-2 | TRBD1 | - | TRBV9 | CASSGSRGSYGYTF | TGTGCCAGCAGCGGTTCCAGGGGGAGCTATGGCTACACCTTC
TRBJ2-7 | TRBD2 | - | TRBV10-3 | CAISESIAGGSYEQYF | TGTGCCATCAGTGAGTCGATTGCGGGAGGATCCTACGAGCAGTACTTC
TRBJ2-7 | TRBD1 | medium-sized | TRBV19 | CASSMLGGKEQYF | TGTGCCAGTAGTATGTTAGGGGGCAAGGAGCAGTACTTC
TRBJ2-5 | TRBD2 | - | TRBV24-1 | CATAGVGGETQYF | TGTGCCACTGCGGGAGTCGGCGGGGAGACCCAGTACTTC
TRBJ2-7 | - | medium-sized | TRBV7-6 | CASSYEGYEQYF | TGTGCCAGCAGCTATGAGGGTTACGAGCAGTACTTC
TRBJ2-3 | - | - | TRBV25-1 | CASSAGHNTDTQYF | TGTGCCAGCAGTGCCGGACACAACACAGATACGCAGTATTTT
TRBJ1-4 | - | - | TRBV9 | CASSGADDEKLFF | TGTGCCAGCTCGGGGGCTGATGATGAAAAACTGTTTTTT
TRBJ1-4 | - | - | TRBV24-1 | CATTTGSVEKLFF | TGTGCCACTACCACAGGGAGTGTGGAAAAACTGTTTTTT
TRBJ2-5 | - | once | TRBV7-9 | CASSLMGGSEETQYF | TGTGCCAGCAGCTTAATGGGGGGCTCAGAAGAGACCCAGTACTTC
TRBJ1-5 | - | many | TRBV6-1 | CASSGWLGKYQPQHF | TGTGCCAGCAGTGGTTGGTTGGGTAAATATCAGCCCCAGCATTTT
TRBJ1-5 | - | - | TRBV2 | CASSLGSSNQPQHF | TGTGCCAGCAGTCTCGGATCTAGCAATCAGCCCCAGCATTTT
TRBJ1-2 | - | - | TRBV29-1 | CSVDLRPDGNYGYTF | TGCAGCGTTGATTTACGGCCCGACGGTAACTATGGCTACACCTTC
TRBJ2-7 | TRBD2 | - | TRBV4-2 | CASSPRGASGRYSYEQYF | TGTGCCAGCAGCCCACGGGGGGCTAGCGGGAGATACTCCTACGAGCAGTACTTC
TRBJ1-2 | - | - | TRBV5-1 | CASSLEGRANYGYTF | TGCGCCAGCAGCTTGGAAGGGAGGGCTAACTATGGCTACACCTTC
TRBJ2-3 | - | - | TRBV14 | CASSQDSSHPGTFSTDTQYF | TGTGCCAGCAGCCAAGATAGTTCTCACCCAGGGACGTTCAGCACAGATACGCAGTATTTT
TRBJ2-2 | - | - | TRBV12-3/TRBV12-4 | CASSINTGELFF | TGTGCCAGCAGTATCAACACCGGGGAGCTGTTTTTT
TRBJ2-3 | TRBD2 | - | TRBV11-1 | CASSLETSGGGDANTQYF | TGTGCCAGCAGCTTAGAGACTAGCGGGGGGGGCGACGCAAATACGCAGTATTTT
TRBJ2-2 | - | - | TRBV10-3 | CAIRGRTENTGELFF | TGTGCCATCAGGGGGAGGACAGAGAACACCGGGGAGCTGTTTTTT
TRBJ1-2 | - | few | TRBV10-1 | CASSSGYGYTF | TGTGCCAGCAGCTCGGGCTATGGCTACACCTTC
TRBJ2-7 | - | - | TRBV10-3 | CASSPERYYEQYF | TGTGCCAGCAGTCCGGAGAGATACTACGAGCAGTACTTC
TRBJ1-4 | - | - | TRBV25-1 | CASSEYTTVFNEKLFF | TGTGCCAGCAGTGAGTACACGACAGTGTTTAATGAAAAGCTGTTTTTT
TRBJ2-1 | TRBD1 | many | TRBV5-1 | CASSLGDRGNPGSAYNEQFF | TGCGCCAGCAGCTTGGGGGACAGGGGTAATCCTGGTAGTGCTTACAATGAGCAGTTCTTC
TRBJ1-2 | TRBD1 | - | TRBV19 | CASSNGQGYGYTF | TGTGCCAGTAGTAACGGACAGGGGTATGGCTACACCTTC
TRBJ2-7 | TRBD1 | - | TRBV29-1 | CSVFGTGYEQYF | TGCAGCGTTTTCGGGACAGGGTACGAGCAGTACTTC
TRBJ1-6 | TRBD1 | - | TRBV7-2 | CASSLAWGQGGLYSPLHF | TGTGCCAGCAGCTTAGCTTGGGGACAGGGTGGACTCTATTCACCCCTCCACTTT
TRBJ1-2 | TRBD1 | - | TRBV29-1 | CSAPGGIGYTF | TGCAGCGCCCCAGGGGGGATTGGCTACACCTTC
TRBJ2-7 | - | many | TRBV15 | CATSGRGLAYEQYF | TGTGCCACCAGCGGCCGGGGCCTAGCCTACGAGCAGTACTTC
TRBJ1-1 | TRBD1 | many | TRBV9 | CASSVGGQGMNTEAFF | TGTGCCAGCAGCGTGGGGGGACAGGGTATGAACACTGAAGCTTTCTTT
TRBJ2-1 | - | - | TRBV7-3 | CASSRGRNEQFF | TGTGCCAGCAGCCGGGGGCGGAATGAGCAGTTCTTC
TRBJ2-3 | TRBD2 | - | TRBV24-1 | CATKEGLAGTDTQYF | TGTGCCACCAAAGAAGGACTAGCGGGCACAGATACGCAGTATTTT
TRBJ2-5 | TRBD1 | - | TRBV11-3 | CASSIDLWGRGLETQYF | TGTGCCAGTAGTATAGATCTATGGGGCAGGGGGCTTGAGACCCAGTACTTC
TRBJ2-1 | - | - | TRBV11-2 | CASSLRSGTLSHEQFF | TGTGCCAGCAGCTTAAGGTCGGGGACCCTTTCGCATGAGCAGTTCTTC
TRBJ1-2 | - | - | TRBV7-8 | CATGQSPNYGYTF | TGTGCCACAGGACAGTCTCCTAACTATGGCTACACCTTC
TRBJ1-1 | - | - | TRBV10-3 | CAISYTRGNTEAFF | TGTGCCATCAGTTATACCAGGGGGAACACTGAAGCTTTCTTT
TRBJ2-5 | TRBD2 | - | TRBV2 | CASSKRTSESGETQYF | TGTGCCAGCAGCAAAAGGACTAGCGAGAGTGGAGAGACCCAGTACTTC
TRBJ1-1 | TRBD1 | many | TRBV7-8 | CASSPRQGPSTEAFF | TGTGCCAGCAGCCCGAGACAGGGGCCGAGCACTGAAGCTTTCTTT
TRBJ1-2 | TRBD1 | - | TRBV29-1 | CSVLLGTGPDYGYTF | TGCAGCGTTCTCCTGGGGACAGGCCCTGACTATGGCTACACCTTC
TRBJ2-7 | TRBD1 | - | TRBV20-1 | CSARDRPGSYEQYF | TGCAGTGCTAGGGACAGGCCGGGATCCTACGAGCAGTACTTC
TRBJ1-1 | - | - | TRBV7-9 | CASSSSTSEAFF | TGTGCCAGCAGCTCCTCGACAAGTGAAGCTTTCTTT
TRBJ2-7 | - | - | TRBV7-2 | CASSTTQGTLSEQYF | TGTGCCAGCAGCACGACGCAGGGTACCCTTTCCGAGCAGTACTTC
TRBJ2-7 | - | medium-sized | TRBV25-1 | CASSGYRGGYEQYF | TGTGCCAGCAGTGGGTACAGGGGGGGCTACGAGCAGTACTTC
TRBJ2-7 | - | once | TRBV29-1 | CSVGRSASEQYF | TGCAGCGTTGGACGAAGCGCCTCCGAGCAGTACTTC
TRBJ1-1 | - | - | TRBV19 | CASSIPLVRGTEAFF | TGTGCCAGTAGTATCCCCCTCGTGCGGGGAACTGAAGCTTTCTTT
TRBJ1-1 | - | - | TRBV2 | CASSKTGQTTEAFF | TGTGCCAGCAGTAAGACCGGACAGACCACTGAAGCTTTCTTT
TRBJ2-5 | - | - | TRBV7-2 | CASSDGQFRETQYF | TGTGCCAGCAGCGATGGACAGTTTAGGGAGACCCAGTACTTC
TRBJ1-2 | - | - | TRBV10-3 | CAISDQPAANYGYTF | TGTGCCATCAGTGACCAACCGGCAGCTAACTATGGCTACACCTTC
TRBJ1-2 | TRBD1 | - | TRBV10-3 | CAISEGDRVGYTF | TGTGCCATCAGTGAGGGGGACAGGGTTGGCTACACCTTC
TRBJ1-2 | - | - | TRBV2 | CASSEVQASGYTF | TGTGCCAGCAGTGAAGTGCAGGCTTCTGGCTACACCTTC
TRBJ1-2 | - | once | TRBV5-6 | CASSLGTTNYGYTF | TGTGCCAGCAGCTTGGGGACAACTAACTATGGCTACACCTTC
TRBJ1-3 | - | - | TRBV19 | CASSTRTGGGNTIYF | TGTGCCAGTAGTACCCGGACCGGTGGCGGAAACACCATATATTTT
TRBJ1-5 | - | - | TRBV25-1 | CASSEDGGNQPQHF | TGTGCCAGCAGTGAAGATGGGGGCAATCAGCCCCAGCATTTT
TRBJ1-5 | TRBD1 | few | TRBV18 | CASSPGQGHQPQHF | TGTGCCAGCTCACCAGGACAGGGCCATCAGCCCCAGCATTTT
TRBJ2-1 | - | once | TRBV12-3/TRBV12-4 | CASSLFPALGDEQFF | TGTGCCAGCAGTTTGTTCCCAGCCCTAGGCGATGAGCAGTTCTTC
TRBJ1-6 | - | few | TRBV2 | CASDYNSPLHF | TGTGCCAGCGACTATAATTCACCCCTCCACTTT